This TCR beta chain was sequenced during a study of human T cells and chemical hapten exposure. TCRdb reprocessed the RACE reads via MiXCR and lists one record per CDR3 protein. The data show approximately 340,000 distinct CDR3 sequences, approximately 6.3% seen once. This sample's time point: patch test 1, 2 weeks after DPC sensitization. Indicated treatment: therapeutic diphenylcyclopropenone sensitization with weekly scalp DPC. Participating donors were patients with alopecia, aged 18 to 70 years, considered appropriate candidates for DPC. The sample holds a few counts of this clonotype. This CDR3 spans 15 amino acids. From germline, CDR1 is MNHEY and CDR2 SMNVEV (reference sequence). Between the trimmed V and J ends, which lost 4 bases and 3 bases, there was a span of 13 bases.

The sequences come from whole blood, collected in connection with sensitization to the hapten diphenylcyclopropenone (DPC). This TCR derives from a woman aged 18-35 years with alopecia areata. Some clones in this sample may be carry-over from other donors' samples. The rearrangement joins TRBV27 to TRBJ2-1, with D possibly TRBD2 on 5 matching bases. Written as DNA, the CDR3 is TGTGCCAGCAGTTCGGGCGGGTCCCGCTACAATGAGCAGTTCTTC. It yields the protein CASSSGGSRYNEQFF.